The clone carrying this TCR beta chain turned up a few times. Its antigen is as yet unknown. The assay was immunoSEQ multiplex PCR, and TCRdb's table has in-frame clones only and misses some. This sample has approximately 500,000 clones, with around 88% found just once. This record belongs to a study of Ad26.COV2.S vaccination and SARS-CoV-2 variants. Study information: Participant was drawn from the COV1001 Ad26.COV2.S trial arm. Dosing was one shot or two shots 56 days apart.

Study-level points and caveats: Total T cell responses may have been underestimated by the TCR breadth and depth analyses.

Germline assignment: CDR1 SGHRS and CDR2 YFSETQ. V was trimmed by 1 base and J by 4 bases, leaving 8 bases between them. The CDR3 spans 13 residues. The treatment is: over 15 received Ad26.COV2.S at low or high dose, single or two shots; several received placebo; per-sample allocation not given. Day 63 following the first vaccine or placebo injection was when the samples were taken. Cohort 1b enrolled adults aged 18-55 years in Boston. The chain couples TRBV5-1 to TRBJ1-2; a possible D gene is TRBD1 (5 bases). The sample here was peripheral blood, taken in a trial of Ad26.COV2.S vaccine versus placebo. This sequence was found in a person aged 18-60 years who received the Ad26.COV2.S COVID-19 vaccine or a placebo. The CDR3 sequence is CASSLWDSYGYTF. The CDR3 DNA sequence: TGCGCCAGCAGCTTGTGGGACTCCTATGGCTACACCTTC.